This T cell receptor (beta chain) is drawn from a study of T cell responses to AZD1222 COVID-19 vaccine. Germline V CDR1 and CDR2: LNHDA, SQIVND (reference sequence). The CDR3 is 15 amino acids. Trimming cost V 7 bases and J 6 bases; bases outside gene matches: 9. Measured with immunoSEQ multiplex PCR; TCRdb has only the in-frame clones, and not every one. The sample shows 180,000 or so clones, approximately 90% of them seen only once. The sequencing used peripheral blood, collected 28 days after the second dose of the MenACWY control vaccine. This sequence originates from an adult who received the MenACWY meningococcal vaccine as a control. This chain joins TRBV19 and TRBJ1-6; the match to TRBD1 covers 7 bases. The CDR3 DNA follows: TGTGCCAGTATGGGGACCGGGACAGTTAATTCACCCCTCCACTTT. It specifies CASMGTGTVNSPLHF.